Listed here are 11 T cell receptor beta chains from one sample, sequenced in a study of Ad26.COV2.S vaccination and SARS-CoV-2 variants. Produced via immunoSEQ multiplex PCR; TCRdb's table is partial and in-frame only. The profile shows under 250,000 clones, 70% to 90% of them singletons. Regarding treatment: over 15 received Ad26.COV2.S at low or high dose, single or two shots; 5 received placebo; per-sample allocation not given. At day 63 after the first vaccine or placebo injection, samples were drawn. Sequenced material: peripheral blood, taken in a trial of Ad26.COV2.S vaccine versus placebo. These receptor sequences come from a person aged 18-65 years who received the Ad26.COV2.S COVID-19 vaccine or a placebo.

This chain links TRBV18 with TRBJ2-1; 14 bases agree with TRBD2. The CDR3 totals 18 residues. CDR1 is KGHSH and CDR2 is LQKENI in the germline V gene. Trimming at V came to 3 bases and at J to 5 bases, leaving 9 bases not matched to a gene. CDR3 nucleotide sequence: TGTGCCAGCTCACCCGATCGAATGACTAGCGGGAGGGACAATGAGCAGTTCTTC. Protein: CASSPDRMTSGRDNEQFF.

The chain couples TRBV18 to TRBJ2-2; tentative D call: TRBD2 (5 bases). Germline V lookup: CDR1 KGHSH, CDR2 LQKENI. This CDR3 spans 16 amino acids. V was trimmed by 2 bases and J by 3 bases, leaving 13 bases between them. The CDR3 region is CASSPGRADYTGELFF. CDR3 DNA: TGTGCCAGCTCACCAGGGAGAGCGGATTACACCGGGGAGCTGTTTTTT. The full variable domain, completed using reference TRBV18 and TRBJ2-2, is NAGVMQNPRHLVRRRGQEARLRCSPMKGHSHVYWYRQLPEEGLKFMVYLQKENIIDESGMPKERFSAEFPKEGPSILRIQQVVRGDSAAYFCASSPGRADYTGELFFGEGSRLTVL.

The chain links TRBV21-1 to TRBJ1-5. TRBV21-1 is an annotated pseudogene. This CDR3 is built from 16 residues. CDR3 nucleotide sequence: TGTGCTAGCAGCAAAAGGGCACAGCGTAGCAATCAGCCCCAGCATTTT. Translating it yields CASSKRAQRSNQPQHF.

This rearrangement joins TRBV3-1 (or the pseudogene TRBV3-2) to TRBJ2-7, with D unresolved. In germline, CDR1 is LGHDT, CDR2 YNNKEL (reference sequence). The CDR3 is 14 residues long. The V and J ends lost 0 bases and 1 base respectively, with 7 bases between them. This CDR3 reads CASSQEGGSYEQYF. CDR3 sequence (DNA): TGTGCCAGCAGCCAAGAGGGCGGATCCTACGAGCAGTACTTC.

The DNA for the CDR3 is TGTGCCAGCAGCGTAGGGGACTTATACAATGAGCAGTTCTTC. This translates into CASSVGDLYNEQFF. The chain has TRBV9 and TRBJ2-1; D is perhaps TRBD2 (6 bases). The CDR3 has 14 amino acids. CDR1 is SGDLS, CDR2 YYNGEE, per germline. V was trimmed by 0 bases and J by 4 bases, leaving 8 bases between them.

CDR3 coding DNA: TGTGCCAGCAGCTTAGGGGGACGGAATAACTATGGCTACACCTTC. It encodes CASSLGGRNNYGYTF. The chain carries TRBV7-2 and TRBJ1-2, with a possible D match to TRBD1 (5 bases). V was cut by 1 base and J by 1 base, with 10 bases left in between. Per germline, CDR1 SGHTA and CDR2 FQGNSA. There are 15 residues in the CDR3. Full variable domain (remainder filled in from reference TRBV7-2 and TRBJ1-2): GAGVSQSPSNKVTEKGKDVELRCDPISGHTALYWYRQSLGQGLEFLIYFQGNSAPDKSGLPSDRFSAERTGGSVSTLTIQRTQQEDSAVYLCASSLGGRNNYGYTFGSGTRLTVV.

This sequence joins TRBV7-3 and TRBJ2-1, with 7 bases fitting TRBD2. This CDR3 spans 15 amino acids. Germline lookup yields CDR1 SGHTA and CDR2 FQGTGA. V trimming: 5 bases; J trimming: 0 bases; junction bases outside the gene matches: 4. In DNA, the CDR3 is TGTGCCAGCAGCCTAGCGGAAAGCTCCTACAATGAGCAGTTCTTC. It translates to CASSLAESSYNEQFF.

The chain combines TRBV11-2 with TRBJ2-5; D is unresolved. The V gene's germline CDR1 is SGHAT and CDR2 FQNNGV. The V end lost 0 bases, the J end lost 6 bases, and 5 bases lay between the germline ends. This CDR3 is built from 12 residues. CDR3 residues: CASSLDPKTQYF. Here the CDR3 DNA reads TGTGCCAGCAGCTTAGATCCGAAGACCCAGTACTTC.

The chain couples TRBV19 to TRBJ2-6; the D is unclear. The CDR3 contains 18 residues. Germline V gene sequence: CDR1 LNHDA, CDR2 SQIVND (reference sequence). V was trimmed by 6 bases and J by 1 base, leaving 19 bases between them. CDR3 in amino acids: CASSSPPHPGSGANVLTF. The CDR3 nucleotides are TGTGCCAGTAGCAGCCCCCCCCACCCCGGATCTGGGGCCAACGTCCTGACTTTC.

CDR3 sequence: CASSQDVQREVGAETQYF. The CDR3 DNA is TGCGCCAGCAGCCAAGATGTACAGCGGGAGGTTGGGGCGGAGACCCAGTACTTC. V usage is TRBV4-3 and J usage is TRBJ2-5; 9 bases align to TRBD2. The CDR3 sequence is 18 residues long. The junction had 13 bases not matched to a gene; V was cut back by 0 bases and J by 5 bases. CDR1 is LGHNA and CDR2 is YSLEER in the germline V gene.

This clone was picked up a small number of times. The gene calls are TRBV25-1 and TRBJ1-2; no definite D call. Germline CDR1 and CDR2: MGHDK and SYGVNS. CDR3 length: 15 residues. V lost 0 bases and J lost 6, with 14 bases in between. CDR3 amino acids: CASSEYKSRQDGYTF. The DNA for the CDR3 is TGTGCCAGCAGTGAATATAAGAGTCGGCAGGATGGCTACACCTTC.